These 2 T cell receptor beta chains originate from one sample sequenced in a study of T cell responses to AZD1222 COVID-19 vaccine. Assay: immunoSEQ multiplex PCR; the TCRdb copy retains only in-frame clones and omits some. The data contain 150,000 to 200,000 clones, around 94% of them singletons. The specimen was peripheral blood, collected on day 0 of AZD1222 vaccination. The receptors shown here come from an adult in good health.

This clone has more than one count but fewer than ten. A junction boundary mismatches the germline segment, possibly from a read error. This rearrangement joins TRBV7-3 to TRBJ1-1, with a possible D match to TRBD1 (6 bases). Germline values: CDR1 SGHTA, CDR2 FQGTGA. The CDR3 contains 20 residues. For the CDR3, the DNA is TGTGCCAGCAGTTCCCCTAAAACAGGGCAGGCTTTCTTGATGAAGACTGAAGCTTTCTTT. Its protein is CASSSPKTGQAFLMKTEAFF. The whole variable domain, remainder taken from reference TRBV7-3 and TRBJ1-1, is GAGVSQTPSNKVTEKGKYVELRCDPISGHTALYWYRQSLGQGPEFLIYFQGTGAADDSGLPNDRFFAVRPEGSVSTLKIQRTERGDSAVYLCASSSPKTGQAFLMKTEAFFGQGTRLTVV.

This CDR3 is CAIKGGDNIQYF. In DNA, the CDR3 is TGTGCCATCAAAGGGGGGGATAACATTCAGTACTTC. This chain links TRBV19 with TRBJ2-4, with TRBD2 as a possible D gene (7 bases). The CDR3 extends over 12 amino acids. CDR1 is LNHDA, CDR2 SQIVND, per germline (reference sequence). The V end was cut by 10 bases, the J end by 7 bases, with 14 bases between.